These 3 T cell receptor beta chains share one sample of origin, sequenced in a study of blood T cell repertoires in COVID-19. Sequencing was performed with immunoSEQ multiplex PCR; in TCRdb, only in-frame clones are kept and a portion is missing. This table has a few hundred thousand clones, 86% appearing once. Sequenced material: peripheral blood. The receptors originated from a man in his forties or fifties who had recovered from COVID-19.

The chain recombines TRBV7-8 with TRBJ2-2; 10 bases map to TRBD2. The V gene's germline CDR1 is SGHVS and CDR2 FQNEAQ. The CDR3 is made up of 17 amino acids. V lost 5 bases and J lost 1; bases outside the gene matches: 7. The chain's CDR3 is CASSRGLAEVNTGELFF. The CDR3 bases are TGTGCCAGCAGCCGAGGACTAGCGGAGGTGAACACCGGGGAGCTGTTTTTT.

The rearrangement joins TRBV13 to TRBJ2-7, with 11 bases identical to TRBD1. The CDR3 is 14 amino acids. Unmatched junction bases numbered 4, after V lost 7 bases and J lost 2 bases. Germline CDR1 is PRHDT and CDR2 is FYEKMQ (reference sequence). This CDR3 reads CASTGTGGTYEQYF. CDR3 in DNA: TGTGCCAGCACCGGGACAGGGGGTACCTACGAGCAGTACTTC.

This sequence joins TRBV7-2 and TRBJ2-1; 8 nucleotides match TRBD1. Germline V lookup: CDR1 SGHTA, CDR2 FQGNSA. V trimming: 3 bases; J trimming: 9 bases; junction bases outside the gene matches: 7. This CDR3 is built from 14 residues. This CDR3 is CASSFRQGPSEQFF. The CDR3 nucleotides are TGTGCCAGCAGCTTCCGACAGGGGCCGAGTGAGCAGTTCTTC.